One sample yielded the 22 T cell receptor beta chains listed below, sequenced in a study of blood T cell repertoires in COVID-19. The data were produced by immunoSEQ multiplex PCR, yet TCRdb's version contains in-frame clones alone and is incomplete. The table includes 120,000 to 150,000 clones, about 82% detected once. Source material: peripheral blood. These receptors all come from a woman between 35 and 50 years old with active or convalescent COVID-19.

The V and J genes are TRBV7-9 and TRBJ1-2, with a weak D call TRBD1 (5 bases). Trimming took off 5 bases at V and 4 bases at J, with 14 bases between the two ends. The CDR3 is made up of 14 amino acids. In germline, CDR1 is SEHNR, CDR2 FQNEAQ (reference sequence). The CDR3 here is CASSPATEAYGYTF. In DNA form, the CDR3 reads TGTGCCAGCAGCCCGGCGACAGAGGCCTATGGCTACACCTTC.

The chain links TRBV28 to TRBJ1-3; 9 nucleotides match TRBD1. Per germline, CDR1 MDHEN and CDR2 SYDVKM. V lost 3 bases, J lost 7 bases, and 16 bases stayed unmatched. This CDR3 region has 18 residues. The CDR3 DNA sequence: TGTGCCAGCAGTTTTTCCTTACAGGGGGCACATCGCCGGAACACCATATATTTT. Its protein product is CASSFSLQGAHRRNTIYF.

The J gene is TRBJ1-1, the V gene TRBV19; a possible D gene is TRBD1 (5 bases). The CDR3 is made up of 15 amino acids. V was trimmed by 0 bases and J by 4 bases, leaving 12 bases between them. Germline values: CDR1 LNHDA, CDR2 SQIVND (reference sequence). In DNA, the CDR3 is TGTGCCAGTAGTATAGACGGTTCAGGGCCCACTGAAGCTTTCTTT. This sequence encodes CASSIDGSGPTEAFF.

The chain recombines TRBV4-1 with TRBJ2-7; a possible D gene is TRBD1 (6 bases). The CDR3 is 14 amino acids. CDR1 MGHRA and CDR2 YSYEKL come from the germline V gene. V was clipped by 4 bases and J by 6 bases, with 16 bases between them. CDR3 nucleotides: TGCGCCAGCAGCCCGATACCAGGGGATCGCGAGCAGTACTTC. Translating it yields CASSPIPGDREQYF.

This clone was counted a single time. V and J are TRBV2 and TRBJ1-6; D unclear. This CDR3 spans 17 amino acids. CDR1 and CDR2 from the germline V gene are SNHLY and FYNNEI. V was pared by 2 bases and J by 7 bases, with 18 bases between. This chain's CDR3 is CASSENSQLERNSPLHF. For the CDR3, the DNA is TGTGCCAGCAGTGAAAACAGTCAACTGGAAAGGAATTCACCCCTCCACTTT.

The CDR3 is CASSYSGGQTGNTIYF. Here the CDR3 DNA reads TGTGCCAGCAGTTACTCGGGGGGGCAGACTGGAAACACCATATATTTT. V is TRBV6-5 and J is TRBJ1-3; D is perhaps TRBD1 (6 bases). The CDR3 is made up of 16 amino acids. V lost 0 bases and J 2 bases, leaving 11 bases between the germline ends. The germline gives CDR1 MNHEY, CDR2 SVGAGI.

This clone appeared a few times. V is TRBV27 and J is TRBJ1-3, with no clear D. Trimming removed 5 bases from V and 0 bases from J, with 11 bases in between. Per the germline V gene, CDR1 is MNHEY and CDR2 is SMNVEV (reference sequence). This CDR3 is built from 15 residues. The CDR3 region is CASSDLGSSGNTIYF. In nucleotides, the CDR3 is TGTGCCAGCAGTGATCTAGGGAGCTCTGGAAACACCATATATTTT.

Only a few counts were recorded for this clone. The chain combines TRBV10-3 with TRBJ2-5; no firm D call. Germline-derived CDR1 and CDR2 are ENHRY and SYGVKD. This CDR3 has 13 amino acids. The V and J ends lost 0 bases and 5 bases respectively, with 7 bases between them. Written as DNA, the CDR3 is TGTGCCATCAGTGAGTCCACTGCCGAGACCCAGTACTTC. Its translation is CAISESTAETQYF.

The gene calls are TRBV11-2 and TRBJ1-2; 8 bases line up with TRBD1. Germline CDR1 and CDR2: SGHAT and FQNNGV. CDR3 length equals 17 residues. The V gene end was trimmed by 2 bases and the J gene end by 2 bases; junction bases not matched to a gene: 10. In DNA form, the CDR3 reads TGTGCCAGCAGCTTATTAGTCGGGACAGGCCAGAACTATGGCTACACCTTC. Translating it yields CASSLLVGTGQNYGYTF.

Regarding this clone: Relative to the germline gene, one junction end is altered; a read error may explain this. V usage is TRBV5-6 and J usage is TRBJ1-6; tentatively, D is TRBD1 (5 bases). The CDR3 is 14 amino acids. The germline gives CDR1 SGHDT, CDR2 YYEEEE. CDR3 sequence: CARSWGGDGSPLHF. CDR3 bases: TGTGCCCGCAGCTGGGGGGGGGACGGTTCACCCCTCCACTTT. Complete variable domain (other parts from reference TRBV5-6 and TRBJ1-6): DAGVTQSPTHLIKTRGQQVTLRCSPKSGHDTVSWYQQALGQGPQFIFQYYEEEERQRGNFPDRFSGHQFPNYSSELNVNALLLGDSALYLCARSWGGDGSPLHFGNGTRLTVT.

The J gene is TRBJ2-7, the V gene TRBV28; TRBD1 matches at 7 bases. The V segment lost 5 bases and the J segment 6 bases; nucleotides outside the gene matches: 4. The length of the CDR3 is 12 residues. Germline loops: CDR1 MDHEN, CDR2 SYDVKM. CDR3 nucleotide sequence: TGTGCCAGCAGTCGACAGGGCGGCGAGCAGTACTTC. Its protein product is CASSRQGGEQYF.

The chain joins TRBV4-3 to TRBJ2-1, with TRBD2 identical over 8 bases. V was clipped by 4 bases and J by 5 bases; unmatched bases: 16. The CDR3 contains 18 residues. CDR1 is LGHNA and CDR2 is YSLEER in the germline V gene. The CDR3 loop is CASSPPRSISGAHNEQFF. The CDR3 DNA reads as TGCGCCAGCAGCCCGCCCCGGTCGATTAGCGGGGCGCACAATGAGCAGTTCTTC.

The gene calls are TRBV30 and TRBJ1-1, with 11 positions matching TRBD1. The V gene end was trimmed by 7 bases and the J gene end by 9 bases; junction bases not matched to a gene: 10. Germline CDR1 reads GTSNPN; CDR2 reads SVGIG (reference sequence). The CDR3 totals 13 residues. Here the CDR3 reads CASGDRGDRKAFF. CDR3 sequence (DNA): TGTGCCTCAGGGGACAGGGGGGATAGGAAAGCTTTCTTT. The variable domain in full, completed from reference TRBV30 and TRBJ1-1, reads SQTIHQWPATLVQPVGSPLSLECTVEGTSNPNLYWYRQAAGRGLQLLFYSVGIGQISSEVPQNLSASRPQDRQFILSSKKLLLSDSGFYLCASGDRGDRKAFFGQGTRLTVV.

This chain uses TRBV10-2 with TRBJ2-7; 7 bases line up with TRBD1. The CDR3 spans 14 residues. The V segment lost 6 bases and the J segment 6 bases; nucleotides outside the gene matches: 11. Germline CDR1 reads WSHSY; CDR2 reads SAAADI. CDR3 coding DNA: TGCGCCAGCAGGGGGACAGAGAGGTTGGGCGAGCAGTACTTC. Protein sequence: CASRGTERLGEQYF.

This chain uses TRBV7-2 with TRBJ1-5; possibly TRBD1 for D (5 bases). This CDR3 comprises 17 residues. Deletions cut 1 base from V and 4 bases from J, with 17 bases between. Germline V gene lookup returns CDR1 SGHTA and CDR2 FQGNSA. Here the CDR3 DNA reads TGTGCCAGCAGCTTAGGTCCCCCAGGGAGCGGGAATCAGCCCCAGCATTTT. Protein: CASSLGPPGSGNQPQHF.

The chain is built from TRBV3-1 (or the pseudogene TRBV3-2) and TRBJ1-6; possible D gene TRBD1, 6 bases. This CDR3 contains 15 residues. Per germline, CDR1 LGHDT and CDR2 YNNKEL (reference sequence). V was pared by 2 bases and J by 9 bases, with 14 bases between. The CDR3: CASSQLGRGGSPLHF. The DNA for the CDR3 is TGTGCCAGCAGCCAATTGGGCAGGGGCGGTTCACCCCTCCACTTT.

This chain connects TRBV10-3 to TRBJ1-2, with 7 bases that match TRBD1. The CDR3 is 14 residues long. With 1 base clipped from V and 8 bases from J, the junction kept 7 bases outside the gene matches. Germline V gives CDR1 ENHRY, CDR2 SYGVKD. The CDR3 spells CAISEFEGAKGYTF. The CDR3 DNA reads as TGTGCCATCAGTGAGTTTGAGGGGGCGAAAGGCTACACCTTC.

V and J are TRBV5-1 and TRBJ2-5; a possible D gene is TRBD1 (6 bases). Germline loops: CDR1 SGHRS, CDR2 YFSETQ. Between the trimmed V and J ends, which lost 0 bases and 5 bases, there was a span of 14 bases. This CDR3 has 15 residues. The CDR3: CASSLVAGVDETQYF. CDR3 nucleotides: TGCGCCAGCAGCTTGGTGGCAGGGGTTGACGAGACCCAGTACTTC.

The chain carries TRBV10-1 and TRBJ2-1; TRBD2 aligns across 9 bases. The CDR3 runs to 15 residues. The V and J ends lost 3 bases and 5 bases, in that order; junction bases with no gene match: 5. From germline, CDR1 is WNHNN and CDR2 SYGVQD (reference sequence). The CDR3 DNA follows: TGCGCCAGCAGTGATGACGCGGGGGGGCACAATGAGCAGTTCTTC. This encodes CASSDDAGGHNEQFF.

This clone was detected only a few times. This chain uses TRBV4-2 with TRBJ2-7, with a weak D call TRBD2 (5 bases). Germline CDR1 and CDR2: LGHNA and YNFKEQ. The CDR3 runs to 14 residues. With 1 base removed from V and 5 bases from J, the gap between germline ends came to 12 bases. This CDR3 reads CASSQGNHGNEQYF. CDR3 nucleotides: TGTGCCAGCAGCCAAGGCAATCACGGGAACGAGCAGTACTTC.

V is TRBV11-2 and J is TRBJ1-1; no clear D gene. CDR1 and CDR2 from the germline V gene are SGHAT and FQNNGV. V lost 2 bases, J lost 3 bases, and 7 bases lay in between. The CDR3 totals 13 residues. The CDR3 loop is CASSLFIDTEAFF. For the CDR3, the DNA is TGTGCCAGCAGCTTATTTATTGACACTGAAGCTTTCTTT.

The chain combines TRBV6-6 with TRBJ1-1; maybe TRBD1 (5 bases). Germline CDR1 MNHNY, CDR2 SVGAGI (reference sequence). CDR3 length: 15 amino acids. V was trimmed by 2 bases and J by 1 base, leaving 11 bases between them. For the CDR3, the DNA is TGTGCCAGCAGTTACGTCAGGGTGGAGAACACTGAAGCTTTCTTT. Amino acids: CASSYVRVENTEAFF.